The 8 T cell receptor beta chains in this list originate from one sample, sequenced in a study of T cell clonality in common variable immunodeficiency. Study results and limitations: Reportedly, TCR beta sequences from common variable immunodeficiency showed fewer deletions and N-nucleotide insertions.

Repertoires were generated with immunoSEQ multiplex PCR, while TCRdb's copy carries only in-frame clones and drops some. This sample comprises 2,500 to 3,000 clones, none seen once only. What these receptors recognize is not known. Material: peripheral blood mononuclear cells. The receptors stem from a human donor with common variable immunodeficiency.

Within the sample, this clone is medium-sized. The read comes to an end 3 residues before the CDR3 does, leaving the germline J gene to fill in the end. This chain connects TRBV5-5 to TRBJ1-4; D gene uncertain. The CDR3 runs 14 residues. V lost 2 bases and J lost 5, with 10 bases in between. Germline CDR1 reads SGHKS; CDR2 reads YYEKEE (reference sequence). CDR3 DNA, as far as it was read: TGTGCCAGCAGCTTCGGGGTGGGGAATGAAAAA. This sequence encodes CASSFGVGNEK. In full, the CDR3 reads CASSFGVGNEKLFF.

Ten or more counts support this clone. Here the CDR3 reads CASSTYRGMYNEQFF. The sequenced part of the CDR3 DNA is TGTGCCAGCAGTACCTACAGGGGGATGTACAATGAG. The chain has TRBV12-3 or TRBV12-4 and TRBJ2-1; TRBD1 matches 8 bases. The read stops 3 residues short of the end of the CDR3; the missing end is completed from the germline J gene. This CDR3 is 15 amino acids long. The V and J ends lost 5 bases and 4 bases, in that order; junction bases with no gene match: 7.

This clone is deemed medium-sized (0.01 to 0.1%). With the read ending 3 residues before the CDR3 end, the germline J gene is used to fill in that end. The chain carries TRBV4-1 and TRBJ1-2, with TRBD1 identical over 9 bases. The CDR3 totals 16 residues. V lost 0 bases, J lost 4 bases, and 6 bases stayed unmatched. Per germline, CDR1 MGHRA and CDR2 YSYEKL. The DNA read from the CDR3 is TGCGCCAGCAGCCAAGATTCGGACAGGGGTTCCTATGGC. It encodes CASSQDSDRGSYG. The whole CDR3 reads CASSQDSDRGSYGYTF.

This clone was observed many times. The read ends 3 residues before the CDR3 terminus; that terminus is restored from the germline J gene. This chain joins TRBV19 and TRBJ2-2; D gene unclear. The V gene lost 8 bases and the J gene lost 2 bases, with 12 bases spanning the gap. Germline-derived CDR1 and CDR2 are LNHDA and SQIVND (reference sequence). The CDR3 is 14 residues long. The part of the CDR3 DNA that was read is TGTGCCAGTTTAAGGTCAGGCAACACCGGGGAG. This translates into CASLRSGNTGE. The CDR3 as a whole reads CASLRSGNTGELFF.

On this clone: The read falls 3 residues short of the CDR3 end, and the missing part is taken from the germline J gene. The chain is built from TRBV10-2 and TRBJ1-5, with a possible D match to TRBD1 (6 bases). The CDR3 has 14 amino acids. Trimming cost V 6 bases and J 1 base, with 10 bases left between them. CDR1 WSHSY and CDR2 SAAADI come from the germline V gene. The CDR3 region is CASRAGASNQPQHF. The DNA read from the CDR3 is TGCGCCAGCAGGGCAGGGGCGAGCAATCAGCCC.

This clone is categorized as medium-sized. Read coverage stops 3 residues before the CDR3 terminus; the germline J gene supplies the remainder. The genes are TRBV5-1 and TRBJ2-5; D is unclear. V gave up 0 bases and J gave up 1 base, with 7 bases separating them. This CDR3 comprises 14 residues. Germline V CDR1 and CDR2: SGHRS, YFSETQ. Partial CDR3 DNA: TGCGCCAGCAGCTTGGCGGCTAGCCAAGAGACC. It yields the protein CASSLAASQET. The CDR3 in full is CASSLAASQETQYF.

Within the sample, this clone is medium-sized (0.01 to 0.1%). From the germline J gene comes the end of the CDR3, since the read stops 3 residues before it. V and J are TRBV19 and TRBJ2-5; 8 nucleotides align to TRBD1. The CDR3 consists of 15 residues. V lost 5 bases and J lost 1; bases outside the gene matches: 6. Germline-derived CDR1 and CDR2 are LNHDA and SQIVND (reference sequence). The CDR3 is CASSVGQGSQETQYF. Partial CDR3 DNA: TGTGCCAGTAGTGTTGGACAGGGCAGCCAAGAGACC.

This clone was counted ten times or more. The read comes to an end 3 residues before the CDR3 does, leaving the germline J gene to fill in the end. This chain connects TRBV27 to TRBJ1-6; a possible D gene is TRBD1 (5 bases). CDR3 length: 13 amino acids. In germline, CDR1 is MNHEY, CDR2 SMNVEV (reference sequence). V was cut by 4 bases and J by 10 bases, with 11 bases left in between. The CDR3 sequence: CASSSGTGSPLHF. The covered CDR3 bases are TGTGCCAGCAGTTCAGGGACTGGATCACCC.